Presented here are 7 T cell receptor beta chains from one specimen sequenced in a study of shared clonotypes between healthy human individuals. The assay was immunoSEQ multiplex PCR, and TCRdb's table has in-frame clones only and misses some. Altogether about 460,000 clones are present, about 74% being singletons, with the ten largest covering about 12%. Sequenced input: PBMCs. Receptors originate from a middle-aged woman in good health. Some clones in this sample may be carry-over from other donors' samples.

For this clone: A read error may be the cause here, since a much bigger clone is one base away. Other nucleotide sequences from this sample produce the same CDR3. The V and J genes are TRBV2 and TRBJ2-1, with 12 positions matching TRBD2. The CDR3 sequence is 16 residues long. The germline V gene has CDR1 SNHLY and CDR2 FYNNEI. The CDR3 is CASTLAGGLNYNEQFF. CDR3 in DNA: TGCGCCAGCACCCTAGCGGGAGGGCTAAATTACAATGAGCAGTTCTTC.

This clone was observed once. The chain uses TRBV29-1 and TRBJ1-1; no clear D. This CDR3 region has 13 residues. Per germline, CDR1 SQVTM and CDR2 ANQGSEA. The ends were cut back, 4 bases at V and 4 bases at J, with 13 bases in the middle. DNA for the CDR3: TGCAGCGTTGGGGAGACCCGAGGCACTGAAGCTTTCTTT. Translated: CSVGETRGTEAFF.

With respect to this clone: Possible read error: a much larger clone is one base away. This CDR3 fails to terminate in the conserved phenylalanine or tryptophan, so it likely reflects a read error. The V call is TRBV7-2, the J call TRBJ1-1; 7 positions agree with TRBD1. Unmatched junction bases numbered 11, after V lost 4 bases and J lost 3 bases. The CDR3 runs to 16 residues. Germline V gene data show CDR1 as SGHTA and CDR2 as FQGNSA. The CDR3 DNA sequence: TGTGCCAGCAGCTCCAGTAGGGGCAGGGGGGACACTGAAGCTTTCTCT. As protein: CASSSSRGRGDTEAFS.

The chain recombines TRBV10-3 with TRBJ2-1; D gene uncertain. The germline V gene has CDR1 ENHRY and CDR2 SYGVKD. The ends were cut back, 3 bases at V and 5 bases at J, with 8 bases in the middle. This CDR3 has 13 residues. The CDR3 nucleotides read TGTGCCATCAGTGAAGACAATGACAATGAGCAGTTCTTC. It encodes CAISEDNDNEQFF.

The J gene is TRBJ2-1, the V gene TRBV6-1; 9 positions match TRBD2. Losses at the gene ends were 2 bases for V and 6 bases for J; bases not matched to a gene: 5. Germline-derived CDR1 and CDR2 are MNHNS and SASEGT. This CDR3 is 15 amino acids long. CDR3 loop: CASSERASGINEQFF. CDR3 in DNA: TGTGCCAGCAGTGAACGGGCTAGCGGGATCAATGAGCAGTTCTTC.

The chain uses TRBV5-1 and TRBJ2-5, with D possibly being TRBD1 (6 bases). The J call may be in error: the DNA end matches TRBJ2-7 better. The CDR3 runs to 15 residues. Per germline, CDR1 SGHRS and CDR2 YFSETQ. CDR3 nucleotide sequence: TGCGCCAGCAGCTTGGGCCCAGGGGACATCTACGAGCAGTACTTC. It codes for CASSLGPGDIYEQYF.

Remarks on this clone: A much larger clone is a single base away; this may be a read error. The same CDR3 can be traced to other DNA sequences in this sample. The chain joins TRBV9 to TRBJ1-2, with D possibly TRBD1 on 6 matching bases. The CDR3 runs 17 residues. CDR1 is SGDLS, CDR2 YYNGEE, per germline. Trimming cost V 4 bases and J 8 bases, with 27 bases left between them. In DNA, the CDR3 is TGTGCCAGCAGCCCAACGTCGACAGGAGTAACCTCAGGAGGCTACACCTTC. Translated: CASSPTSTGVTSGGYTF.